Sequencing of this T cell receptor beta chain was carried out in a study of T cell responses to AZD1222 COVID-19 vaccine listed by TCRdb under 2021. Some background on the complete study: A total of about 240 trial participants underwent TCR sequencing, of whom some 210 received two doses of AZD1222 and some 26 received two doses of the MenACWY control vaccine. Trial participants were enrolled by age into subgroups of 18-55, 56-69 and 70-plus years, and approximately 150, 30 and 60 TCR-sequenced participants, respectively, were included in these subgroups.

The CDR3 regions of human TCRbeta chains were subjected to immunosequencing. The authors processed their data as follows. TCRs in the repertoires were matched against a reference library of SARS-CoV-2-specific TCRs that had been generated with the MIRA antigen-specificity platform. Breadth was defined as the fraction of unique TCRs that were SARS-CoV-2-associated. Depth was defined as the fraction of total T cells that were SARS-CoV-2-associated. Using the MIRA data, each spike-specific TCR was assigned both to the spike region to which the TCR was reactive and to a CD4 or CD8 class. Log10-transformed breadth and depth values were compared by one-way ANOVA with Sidak's multiple comparisons tests. TCRdb re-hosts the immuneACCESS table, in-frame sequences only. Its copies lack some clones; in the studies checked, an unresolved V gene accounts for under half of them, and the cause for the rest is not known. The V and J calls and the clone size are those of that table, but D and trimming were determined from the DNA. The sample contains 75,000 to 95,000 clones, around 90% of them found a single time. The ten biggest clones cover approximately 5.3% of the sample.

The research as a whole found: Spike-specific TCR breadth and depth rose significantly after two AZD1222 doses compared with day 0 and with MenACWY recipients. Vaccine-associated CD4 TCRs spanned the whole spike protein, with dominant responses in regions 160-218 and 743-854. No day 14 peak-response samples were available, so repertoires were characterized only after the peak T cell response. Participants were mostly white British, with more females than males. The authors suggested clonal diversity may have been underestimated. Only a handful of AZD1222 recipients were SARS-CoV-2 seropositive at baseline, limiting conclusions about previously exposed vaccinees. In the small 56-69-year group, the increase in depth fell short of significance, most likely because of low power. Reportedly, close to half of the unique spike-specific TCRs recognized epitopes lying outside the regions that are mutated in the B.1.351 and B.1.1.7 variants.

The time point label corresponds to: about 28 days (+/-7) after the second vaccine dose. AZD1222 recipients with second doses at about 4 weeks or about 12 weeks were pooled, because spike-specific TCR depth and breadth did not differ between schedules. Vaccinee samples were obtained from the UK trials COV001 and COV002, which included a single-blind randomized controlled phase 2/3 trial of AZD1222 (ChAdOx1 nCoV-19) in healthy adults. Trial participant PBMC samples were collected at day 0 and day 28 after the second dose for TCRbeta chain sequencing. Concerning this clone itself: The antigen this receptor binds is unknown. Base qualities are not recorded, but no much larger clone differs from it by a single base.

The CDR3, from cysteine to phenylalanine, totals 13 residues. Here the CDR3 DNA is all that survives: 39 bases in frame from base 1. As encoded in the germline V gene (reference sequence), CDR1 is SEHNR while CDR2 is FQNEAQ. V gives up 3 bases and J gives up 5 bases, and the segment between their germline ends measures 7 bases. This clonotype was sampled from an adult who received the AZD1222 COVID-19 vaccine. The sample consisted of peripheral blood, taken 28 days after the second AZD1222 dose. The sequence links TRBV7-9 to TRBJ2-2, with no D gene named confidently. Read as DNA, the sequence is TGTGCCAGCAGCTTCCAAGAAACCGGGGAGCTGTTTTTT. Translated, this is CASSFQETGELFF.